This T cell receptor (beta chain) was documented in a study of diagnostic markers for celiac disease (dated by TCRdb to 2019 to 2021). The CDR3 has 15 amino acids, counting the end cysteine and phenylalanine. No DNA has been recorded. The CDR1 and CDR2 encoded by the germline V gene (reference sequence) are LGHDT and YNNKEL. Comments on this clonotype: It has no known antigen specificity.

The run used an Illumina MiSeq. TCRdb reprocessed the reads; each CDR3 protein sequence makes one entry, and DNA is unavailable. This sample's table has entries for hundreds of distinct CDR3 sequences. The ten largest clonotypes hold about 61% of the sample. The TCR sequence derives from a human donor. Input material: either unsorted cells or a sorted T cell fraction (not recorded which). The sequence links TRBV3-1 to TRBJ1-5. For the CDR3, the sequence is CASSQDQRPNQPQHF.